These 9 T cell receptor beta chains share one sample of origin, sequenced in a study of blood T cell repertoires in COVID-19. Only in-frame clones appear in the TCRdb table, and some are missing; sequencing was by immunoSEQ multiplex PCR. This table holds 100,000 or so clones, around 80% found once. The sequenced material came from peripheral blood. These receptors all come from a man in his fifties or sixties with active or convalescent COVID-19.

This clone was seen only once. The chain employs TRBV6-2 or TRBV6-3 and TRBJ2-1; a possible D gene is TRBD2 (6 bases). The CDR3 extends over 17 amino acids. V was pared by 6 bases and J by 2 bases, with 20 bases between. The germline V gene encodes CDR1 MNHEY and CDR2 SVGEGT. DNA for the CDR3: TGTGCCAGCAGCCCAGTCCCGAAAGCGGGCCCCTACAATGAGCAGTTCTTC. It encodes CASSPVPKAGPYNEQFF.

V gene TRBV23-1 combines with J gene TRBJ1-1; D not certain. TRBV23-1 is reported as an ORF; its role is uncertain. There are 14 residues in the CDR3. The V end was cut by 0 bases, the J end by 1 base, with 6 bases between. The chain's CDR3 is CASSQSGRNTEAFF. The CDR3 DNA reads as TGCGCCAGCAGTCAATCTGGGAGGAACACTGAAGCTTTCTTT.

The rearrangement links TRBV9 to TRBJ2-7; 8 nucleotides align to TRBD1. Germline V gene sequence: CDR1 SGDLS, CDR2 YYNGEE. The V and J ends lost 0 bases and 4 bases, in that order; junction bases with no gene match: 3. The CDR3 has 14 residues. The CDR3 DNA follows: TGTGCCAGCAGCGTAGGGACAGGGCTATACGAGCAGTACTTC. Its translation: CASSVGTGLYEQYF.

This clone has just a few counts. The chain carries TRBV5-6 and TRBJ2-2, with unresolved D. Deletions cut 3 bases from V and 5 bases from J, with 5 bases between. Germline values: CDR1 SGHDT, CDR2 YYEEEE. This CDR3 spans 12 amino acids. Here the CDR3 DNA reads TGTGCCAGCAGCTCGGGTACCGGGGAGCTGTTTTTT. Translation gives CASSSGTGELFF.

This sequence joins TRBV9 and TRBJ2-5, with D perhaps TRBD1 (5 bases). The germline V and J ends were trimmed by 4 bases and 2 bases, with 15 bases remaining between them. This CDR3 region has 15 residues. Germline CDR1 is SGDLS and CDR2 is YYNGEE. CDR3 sequence: CASSTETTVQETQYF. CDR3 coding DNA: TGTGCCAGCAGCACCGAGACGACAGTGCAAGAGACCCAGTACTTC.

The chain uses TRBV9 and TRBJ1-3; D not certain. The V gene lost 4 bases and the J gene lost 4 bases, with 9 bases spanning the gap. The CDR3 has 13 residues. Germline-derived CDR1 and CDR2 are SGDLS and YYNGEE. For the CDR3, the DNA is TGTGCCAGCAGCACAGACGTGGGAAACACCATATATTTT. The encoded protein is CASSTDVGNTIYF.

The table lists this clone with a count of one. The chain links TRBV4-1 to TRBJ1-4; 7 bases agree with TRBD1. CDR1 and CDR2 from the germline V gene are MGHRA and YSYEKL. V shed 5 bases, J shed 3 bases, and the junction held 9 bases outside the gene matches. This CDR3 is built from 16 residues. The CDR3 sequence: CASSTQGSVSNEKLFF. CDR3 DNA: TGCGCCAGCAGCACACAGGGGTCTGTATCTAATGAAAAACTGTTTTTT.

The J gene is TRBJ2-5, the V gene TRBV5-5; 13 nucleotides match TRBD2. The CDR3 loop spans 16 amino acids. V dropped 4 bases and J dropped 4; count of bases not matched to a gene: 7. Germline V gene data show CDR1 as SGHKS and CDR2 as YYEKEE (reference sequence). For the CDR3, the DNA is TGTGCCAGCAGCCGTACTAGCGGGAGGGGAGGAGAGACCCAGTACTTC. Translation gives CASSRTSGRGGETQYF.

V usage is TRBV30 and J usage is TRBJ1-1; 7 positions agree with TRBD1. J was trimmed by 5 bases and V by 2 bases; bases with no gene match: 5. The CDR3 runs to 13 residues. From germline, CDR1 is GTSNPN and CDR2 SVGIG (reference sequence). CDR3 sequence (DNA): TGTGCCTGGAGTATCACAGGGGAAACTGAAGCTTTCTTT. Protein product: CAWSITGETEAFF.